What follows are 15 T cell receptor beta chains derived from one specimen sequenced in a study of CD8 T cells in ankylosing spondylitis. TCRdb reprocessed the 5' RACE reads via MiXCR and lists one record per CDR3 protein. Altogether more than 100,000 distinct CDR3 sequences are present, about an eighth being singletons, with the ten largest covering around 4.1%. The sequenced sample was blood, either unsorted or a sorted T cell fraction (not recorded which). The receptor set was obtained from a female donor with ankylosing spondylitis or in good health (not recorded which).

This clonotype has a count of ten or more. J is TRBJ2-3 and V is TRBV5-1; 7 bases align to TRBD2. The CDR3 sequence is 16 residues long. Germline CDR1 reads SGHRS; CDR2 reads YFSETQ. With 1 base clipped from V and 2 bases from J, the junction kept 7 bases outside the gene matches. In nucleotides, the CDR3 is TGCGCCAGCAGCTTGACGCAGCGGGGTACCACAGATACGCAGTATTTT. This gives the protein CASSLTQRGTTDTQYF.

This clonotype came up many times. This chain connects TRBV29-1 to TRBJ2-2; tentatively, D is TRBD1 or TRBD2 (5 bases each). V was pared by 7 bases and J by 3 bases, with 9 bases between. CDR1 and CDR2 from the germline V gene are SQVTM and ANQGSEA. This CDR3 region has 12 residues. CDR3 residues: CSGGVDTGELFF. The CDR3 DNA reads TGCAGCGGAGGGGTGGACACCGGGGAGCTGTTTTTT.

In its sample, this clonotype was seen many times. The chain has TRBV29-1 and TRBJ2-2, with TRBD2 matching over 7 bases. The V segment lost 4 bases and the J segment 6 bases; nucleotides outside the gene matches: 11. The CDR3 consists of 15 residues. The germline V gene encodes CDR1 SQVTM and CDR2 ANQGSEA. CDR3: CSVGWGGGGAGELFF. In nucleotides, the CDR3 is TGCAGCGTTGGGTGGGGGGGTGGAGGTGCCGGGGAGCTGTTTTTT.

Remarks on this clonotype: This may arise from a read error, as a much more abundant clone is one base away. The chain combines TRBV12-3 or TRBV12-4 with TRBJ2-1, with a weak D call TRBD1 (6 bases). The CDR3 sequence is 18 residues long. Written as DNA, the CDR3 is TGTGCCTGCAGTCGAAGGGTTCAGGGGAAGAGCTCCTACAATGAGCAGTTCTTC. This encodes CACSRRVQGKSSYNEQFF.

This chain's CDR3 is CASNLGLESDTQYF. CDR3 in DNA: TGTGCCAGCAACCTAGGACTAGAGTCAGATACGCAGTATTTT. The chain combines TRBV25-1 with TRBJ2-3; 7 nucleotides agree with TRBD2. CDR1 is MGHDK, CDR2 SYGVNS, per germline. There are 14 residues in the CDR3. Trimming at V came to 7 bases and at J to 4 bases, leaving 8 bases not matched to a gene.

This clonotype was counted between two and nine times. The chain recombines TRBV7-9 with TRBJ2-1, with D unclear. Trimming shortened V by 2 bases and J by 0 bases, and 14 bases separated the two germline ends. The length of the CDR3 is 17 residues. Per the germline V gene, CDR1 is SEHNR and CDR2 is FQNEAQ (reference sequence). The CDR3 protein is CASSLSPQISSYNEQFF. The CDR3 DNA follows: TGTGCCAGCAGCTTAAGCCCCCAAATAAGCTCCTACAATGAGCAGTTCTTC.

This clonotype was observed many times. The CDR3 DNA reads as TGTGCCTTAGGGAAAGAGGGCAACGAGCAGTACTTC. Amino acid sequence: CALGKEGNEQYF. The genes are TRBV7-9 and TRBJ2-7; possibly TRBD2 for D (5 bases). This CDR3 has 12 amino acids. Trimming took off 11 bases at V and 5 bases at J, with 16 bases between the two ends. Germline CDR1 reads SEHNR; CDR2 reads FQNEAQ (reference sequence).

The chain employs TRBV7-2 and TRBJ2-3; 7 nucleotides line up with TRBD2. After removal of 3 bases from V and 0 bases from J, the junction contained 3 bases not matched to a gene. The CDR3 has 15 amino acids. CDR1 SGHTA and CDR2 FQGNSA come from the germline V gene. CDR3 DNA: TGTGCCAGCAGCTTGGGGAGGGCCAGCACAGATACGCAGTATTTT. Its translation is CASSLGRASTDTQYF.

The CDR3 DNA follows: TGTGCCAGCAGCTCCTTACAGGTCGCCGAGAACGAAGCTTTCTTT. Amino acid sequence: CASSSLQVAENEAFF. V usage is TRBV5-8 and J usage is TRBJ1-1, with a tentative D call TRBD1 (5 bases). Germline V gene data show CDR1 as SGHTS and CDR2 as YDEGEE. The CDR3 is 15 residues long. With 3 bases removed from V and 8 bases from J, the gap between germline ends came to 20 bases.

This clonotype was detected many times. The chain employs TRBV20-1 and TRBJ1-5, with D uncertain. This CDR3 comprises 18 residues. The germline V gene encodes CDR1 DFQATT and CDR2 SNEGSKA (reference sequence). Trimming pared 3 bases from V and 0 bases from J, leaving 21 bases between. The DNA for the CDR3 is TGCAGTGCTAGCCCCTCTGAGCATTGGCGTTATAGCAATCAGCCCCAGCATTTT. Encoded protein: CSASPSEHWRYSNQPQHF.

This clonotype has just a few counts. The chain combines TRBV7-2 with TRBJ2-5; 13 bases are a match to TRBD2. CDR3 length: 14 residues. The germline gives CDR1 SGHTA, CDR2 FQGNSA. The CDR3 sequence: CATGTSGNKETQYF. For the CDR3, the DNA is TGTGCGACAGGGACTAGCGGGAATAAAGAGACCCAGTACTTC.

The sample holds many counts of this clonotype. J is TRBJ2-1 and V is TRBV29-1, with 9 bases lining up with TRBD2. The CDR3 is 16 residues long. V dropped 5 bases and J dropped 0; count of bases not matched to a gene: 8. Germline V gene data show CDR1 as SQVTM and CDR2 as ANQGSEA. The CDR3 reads CSVWLAGRISYNEQFF. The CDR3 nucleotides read TGCAGCGTTTGGCTAGCGGGGCGGATCTCCTACAATGAGCAGTTCTTC.

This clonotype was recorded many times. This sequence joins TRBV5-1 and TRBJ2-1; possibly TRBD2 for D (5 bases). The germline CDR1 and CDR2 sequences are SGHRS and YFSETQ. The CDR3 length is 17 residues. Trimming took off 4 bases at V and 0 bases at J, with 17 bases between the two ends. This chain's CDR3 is CASSPHLDGNSYNEQFF. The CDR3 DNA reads TGCGCCAGCAGCCCACACCTAGACGGGAACTCCTACAATGAGCAGTTCTTC.

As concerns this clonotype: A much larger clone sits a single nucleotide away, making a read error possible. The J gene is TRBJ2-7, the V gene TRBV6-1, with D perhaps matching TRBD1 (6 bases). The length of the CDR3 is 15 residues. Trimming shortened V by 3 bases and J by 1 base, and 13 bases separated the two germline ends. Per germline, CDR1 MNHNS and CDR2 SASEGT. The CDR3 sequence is CASSDWARGSYEQYF. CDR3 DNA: TGTGCCAGCAGTGACTGGGCAAGGGGGTCCTACGAGCAGTACTTC.

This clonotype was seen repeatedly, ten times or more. In DNA form, the CDR3 reads TGTGCCAGCAGTTTGGGACCCCCCGGAGCTTTCTTT. It is translated as CASSLGPPGAFF. The V call is TRBV12-3 or TRBV12-4, the J call TRBJ1-1; possibly TRBD1 for D (5 bases). V lost 3 bases to trimming and J lost 10 bases, with 12 bases between them. This CDR3 has 12 residues.